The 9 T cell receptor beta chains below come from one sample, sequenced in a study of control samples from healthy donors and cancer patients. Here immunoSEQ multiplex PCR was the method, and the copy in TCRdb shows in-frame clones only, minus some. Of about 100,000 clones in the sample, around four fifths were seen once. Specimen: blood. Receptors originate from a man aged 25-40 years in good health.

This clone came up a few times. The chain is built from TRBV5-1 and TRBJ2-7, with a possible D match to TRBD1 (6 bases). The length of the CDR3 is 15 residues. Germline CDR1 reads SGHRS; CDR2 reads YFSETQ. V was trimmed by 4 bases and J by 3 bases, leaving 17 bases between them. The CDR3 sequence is CASSTGQPRDYEQYF. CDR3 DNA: TGCGCCAGCAGCACCGGACAGCCCCGGGACTACGAGCAGTACTTC. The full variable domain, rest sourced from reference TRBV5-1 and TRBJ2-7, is KAGVTQTPRYLIKTRGQQVTLSCSPISGHRSVSWYQQTPGQGLQFLFEYFSETQRNKGNFPGRFSGRQFSNSRSEMNVSTLELGDSALYLCASSTGQPRDYEQYFGPGTRLTVT.

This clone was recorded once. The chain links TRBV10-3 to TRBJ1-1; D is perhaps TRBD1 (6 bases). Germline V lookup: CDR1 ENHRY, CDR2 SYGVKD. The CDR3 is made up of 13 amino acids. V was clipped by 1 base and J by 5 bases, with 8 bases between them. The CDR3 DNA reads TGTGCCATCAGTGAGTTTGACAGGACTGAAGCTTTCTTT. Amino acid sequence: CAISEFDRTEAFF.

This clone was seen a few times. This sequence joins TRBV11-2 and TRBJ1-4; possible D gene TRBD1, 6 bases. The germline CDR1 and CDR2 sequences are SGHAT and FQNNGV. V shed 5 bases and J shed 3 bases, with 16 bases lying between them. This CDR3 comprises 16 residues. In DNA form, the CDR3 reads TGTGCCAGCAGCCTCGGGATGGGGGCCCCTAATGAAAAACTGTTTTTT. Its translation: CASSLGMGAPNEKLFF.

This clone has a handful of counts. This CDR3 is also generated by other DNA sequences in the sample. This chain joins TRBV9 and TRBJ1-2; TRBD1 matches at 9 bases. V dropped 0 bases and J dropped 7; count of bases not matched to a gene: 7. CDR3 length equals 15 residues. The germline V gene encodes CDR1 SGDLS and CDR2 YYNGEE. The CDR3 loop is CASSVDSGQGRGYTF. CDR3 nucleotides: TGTGCCAGCAGCGTAGACTCGGGACAGGGACGTGGCTACACCTTC.

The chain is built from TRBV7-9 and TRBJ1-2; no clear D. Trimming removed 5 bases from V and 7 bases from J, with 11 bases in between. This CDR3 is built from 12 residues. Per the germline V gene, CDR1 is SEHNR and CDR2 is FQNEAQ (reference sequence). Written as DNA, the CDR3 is TGTGCCAGCAGCAAAGAACGGGCTGGCTACACCTTC. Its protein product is CASSKERAGYTF.

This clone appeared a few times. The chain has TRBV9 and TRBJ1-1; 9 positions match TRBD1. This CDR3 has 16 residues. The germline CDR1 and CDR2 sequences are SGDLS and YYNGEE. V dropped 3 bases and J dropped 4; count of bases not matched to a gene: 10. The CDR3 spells CASSALQGAFATEAFF. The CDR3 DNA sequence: TGTGCCAGCAGCGCCCTACAGGGGGCGTTTGCCACTGAAGCTTTCTTT.

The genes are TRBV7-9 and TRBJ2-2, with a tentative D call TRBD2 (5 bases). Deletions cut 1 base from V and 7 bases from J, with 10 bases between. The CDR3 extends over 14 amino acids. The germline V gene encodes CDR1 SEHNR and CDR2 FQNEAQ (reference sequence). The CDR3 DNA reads TGTGCCAGCAGCTTAGGAGGGTCAGACGGGGAGCTGTTTTTT. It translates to CASSLGGSDGELFF.

The CDR3 spells CASVNGAGYWNEQFF. CDR3 nucleotides: TGTGCCAGCGTTAACGGGGCTGGTTACTGGAATGAGCAGTTCTTC. This chain uses TRBV28 with TRBJ2-1; tentatively, D is TRBD1 or TRBD2 (5 bases each). CDR3 length: 15 amino acids. With 8 bases removed from V and 7 bases from J, the gap between germline ends came to 21 bases. Germline CDR1 and CDR2: MDHEN and SYDVKM.

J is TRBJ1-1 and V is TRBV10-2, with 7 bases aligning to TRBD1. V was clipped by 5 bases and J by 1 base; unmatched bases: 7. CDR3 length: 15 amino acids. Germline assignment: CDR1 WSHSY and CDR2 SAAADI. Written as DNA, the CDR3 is TGCGCCAGCAGTTTAGGGGGCAGGAAGAACACTGAAGCTTTCTTT. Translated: CASSLGGRKNTEAFF.